What follows are 27 T cell receptor beta chains derived from one specimen sequenced in a study of T cells after yellow fever vaccination. From the 5' RACE reads, TCRdb called clonotypes with MiXCR, one entry per CDR3 protein. The data contain 300,000 or so distinct CDR3 sequences, around 6.8% of them singletons. Here the sequenced sample was PBMCs, taken roughly 47 days after the first yellow fever vaccination. The receptors here all came from a young man who received the YFV17D yellow fever vaccine.

This chain joins TRBV5-1 and TRBJ2-5; either TRBD1 or TRBD2 may supply D (7 bases each). Germline loops: CDR1 SGHRS, CDR2 YFSETQ. The CDR3 is 13 amino acids. V dropped 7 bases and J dropped 5 bases, with 15 bases sitting between them. CDR3 amino acids: CASWAQGGETQYF. The CDR3 nucleotides are TGCGCCAGCTGGGCGCAGGGGGGGGAGACCCAGTACTTC.

The chain is built from TRBV4-1 and TRBJ2-5; 7 bases are shared with TRBD1. The CDR3 length is 18 residues. V lost 1 base to trimming and J lost 2 bases; unmatched junction nucleotides: 13. CDR1 and CDR2 (germline): MGHRA, YSYEKL. The DNA for the CDR3 is TGCGCCAGCAGCCAAGCTTTTGTAGGGGACAGAGATCAAGAGACCCAGTACTTC. As protein: CASSQAFVGDRDQETQYF.

This chain links TRBV6-5 with TRBJ2-1; 9 positions match TRBD2. The germline V gene has CDR1 MNHEY and CDR2 SVGAGI. The CDR3 loop spans 17 amino acids. Trimming cost V 0 bases and J 5 bases; bases outside gene matches: 8. The CDR3 DNA follows: TGTGCCAGCAGTTACTCCCTGGCTAGCGGGATTAACAATGAGCAGTTCTTC. This sequence encodes CASSYSLASGINNEQFF.

A few counts support this clonotype. The chain is built from TRBV3-1 and TRBJ2-5; maybe TRBD2 (6 bases). Germline V gene data show CDR1 as LGHDT and CDR2 as YNNKEL (reference sequence). CDR3 length equals 15 residues. The V gene lost 1 base and the J gene lost 5 bases, with 14 bases spanning the gap. CDR3 DNA sequence: TGTGCCAGCAGCCAAGGGTACGCTGGGGGGGAGACCCAGTACTTC. It yields the protein CASSQGYAGGETQYF.

This clonotype has just a few counts. The V and J genes are TRBV4-1 and TRBJ2-3; tentative D call: TRBD1 (5 bases). This CDR3 region has 15 residues. CDR1 is MGHRA and CDR2 is YSYEKL in the germline V gene. Trimming stripped 0 bases from V and 0 bases from J, with 7 bases between. The CDR3: CASSQETASTDTQYF. Here the CDR3 DNA reads TGCGCCAGCAGCCAAGAGACAGCAAGCACAGATACGCAGTATTTT.

The J gene is TRBJ1-5, the V gene TRBV29-1, with D uncertain. Per the germline V gene, CDR1 is SQVTM and CDR2 is ANQGSEA. The CDR3 covers 13 residues. V lost 7 bases and J 3 bases, leaving 13 bases between the germline ends. In nucleotides, the CDR3 is TGCAGCGCTGTTGGGAGCGCCAATCAGCCCCAGCATTTT. This codes for CSAVGSANQPQHF. The whole variable domain, remainder taken from reference TRBV29-1 and TRBJ1-5, is SAVISQKPSRDICQRGTSLTIQCQVDSQVTMMFWYRQQPGQSLTLIATANQGSEATYESGFVIDKFPISRPNLTFSTLTVSNMSPEDSSIYLCSAVGSANQPQHFGDGTRLSIL.

This clonotype was recorded many times. The rearrangement uses TRBV3-1 and TRBJ2-1, with TRBD2 matching over 8 bases. Germline lookup yields CDR1 LGHDT and CDR2 YNNKEL (reference sequence). The CDR3 contains 14 residues. The V and J ends lost 6 bases and 6 bases, in that order; junction bases with no gene match: 7. The CDR3 is CASRPVGGGNEQFF. The DNA for the CDR3 is TGTGCCAGCAGGCCTGTCGGGGGGGGCAATGAGCAGTTCTTC.

This clonotype has more than one count but fewer than ten. This chain uses TRBV20-1 with TRBJ2-5; perhaps D is TRBD1 or TRBD2 (5 bases each). CDR3 size: 15 residues. V was trimmed by 0 bases and J by 4 bases, leaving 15 bases between them. CDR1 and CDR2 (germline): DFQATT, SNEGSKA (reference sequence). CDR3 loop: CSARDPRGSGETQYF. The CDR3 DNA follows: TGCAGTGCTAGAGATCCACGGGGCTCAGGAGAGACCCAGTACTTC.

The gene calls are TRBV6-6 and TRBJ2-1; D is unresolved. CDR1 and CDR2 (germline): MNHNY, SVGAGI (reference sequence). Trimming removed 3 bases at V and 8 bases at J, with 8 bases between. CDR3 length equals 12 residues. CDR3 bases: TGTGCCAGCAGTTATGGGTTCGATGAGCAGTTCTTC. Translation: CASSYGFDEQFF.

V gene TRBV10-3 combines with J gene TRBJ2-3; TRBD1 is a possible D gene (5 bases). The CDR3 has 14 amino acids. Germline V gives CDR1 ENHRY, CDR2 SYGVKD. V gave up 8 bases and J gave up 0 bases, with 12 bases separating them. For the CDR3, the DNA is TGTGCCATCGGGGCGAGAGTTAGCACAGATACGCAGTATTTT. It encodes CAIGARVSTDTQYF.

This clonotype was picked up many times. The chain is built from TRBV29-1 and TRBJ2-2; TRBD2 might be the D (7 bases). Germline CDR1 reads SQVTM; CDR2 reads ANQGSEA. The CDR3 is 18 residues long. With 2 bases removed from V and 4 bases from J, the gap between germline ends came to 23 bases. CDR3 sequence (DNA): TGCAGCGTTGAACCGGGGGGCCTGGACGGGAGAGGCACCGGGGAGCTGTTTTTT. This codes for CSVEPGGLDGRGTGELFF.

The chain recombines TRBV5-4 with TRBJ2-7, with a tentative D call TRBD2 (5 bases). CDR1 and CDR2 from the germline V gene are SGHNT and YYREEE (reference sequence). CDR3 length: 13 residues. The V and J ends lost 4 bases and 7 bases respectively, with 15 bases between them. Written as DNA, the CDR3 is TGTGCCAGCAGCCCGCCCGACTGGGAGGAGCAGTACTTC. Amino acid sequence: CASSPPDWEEQYF.

The chain couples TRBV24-1 to TRBJ2-1; possible D gene TRBD2, 5 bases. Trimming cost V 2 bases and J 8 bases, with 6 bases left between them. This CDR3 is built from 12 residues. Germline loops: CDR1 KGHDR, CDR2 SFDVKD. The CDR3 region is CATSDSGYEQFF. The CDR3 region has the DNA TGTGCCACCAGTGATTCGGGGTATGAGCAGTTCTTC.

This clonotype was seen ten or more times. CDR3 loop: CSAPIAGSGKTQYF. CDR3 sequence (DNA): TGCAGTGCCCCAATAGCGGGTAGCGGAAAGACCCAGTACTTC. V usage is TRBV20-1 and J usage is TRBJ2-5; 7 nucleotides match TRBD2. V was pared by 6 bases and J by 6 bases, with 13 bases of the junction left unmatched. Germline CDR1 and CDR2: DFQATT and SNEGSKA (reference sequence). This CDR3 is built from 14 residues.

In this sample, this clonotype turned up many times. J is TRBJ2-3 and V is TRBV6-4, with D perhaps TRBD1 (5 bases). The CDR3 runs 13 residues. Trimming took 2 bases from V and 2 from J, leaving 5 bases between them. Per the germline V gene, CDR1 is MRHNA and CDR2 is SNTAGT. This CDR3 reads CASSDGATDTQYF. CDR3 coding DNA: TGTGCCAGCAGTGACGGGGCCACAGATACGCAGTATTTT.

This clonotype was picked up a small number of times. The rearrangement uses TRBV7-3 and TRBJ2-2, with D perhaps being TRBD1 or TRBD2 (5 bases each). Between the trimmed V and J ends, which lost 2 bases and 4 bases, there was a span of 14 bases. Germline V gene data show CDR1 as SGHTA and CDR2 as FQGTGA. The CDR3 runs 16 residues. This CDR3 reads CASSLFGGSTTGELFF. The DNA of the CDR3 is TGTGCCAGCAGCTTATTTGGGGGTTCCACCACCGGGGAGCTGTTTTTT.

The chain links TRBV20-1 to TRBJ1-4; TRBD1 matches 7 bases. Germline V gives CDR1 DFQATT, CDR2 SNEGSKA (reference sequence). J was trimmed by 0 bases and V by 5 bases; bases with no gene match: 6. The length of the CDR3 is 15 residues. The CDR3 DNA sequence: TGCAGTGCTTCCAGGGGGGGGGCAACTAATGAAAAACTGTTTTTT. Translated: CSASRGGATNEKLFF.

This clonotype was seen many times. The V and J genes are TRBV5-1 and TRBJ2-1, with no clear D. Germline CDR1 reads SGHRS; CDR2 reads YFSETQ. The CDR3 is made up of 12 amino acids. The germline V and J ends were trimmed by 0 bases and 5 bases, with 3 bases remaining between them. CDR3 residues: CASSLANNEQFF. The CDR3 DNA reads TGCGCCAGCAGCTTGGCCAACAATGAGCAGTTCTTC. The full variable domain, its missing parts supplied by reference TRBV5-1 and TRBJ2-1, is KAGVTQTPRYLIKTRGQQVTLSCSPISGHRSVSWYQQTPGQGLQFLFEYFSETQRNKGNFPGRFSGRQFSNSRSEMNVSTLELGDSALYLCASSLANNEQFFGPGTRLTVL.

This clonotype has a handful of counts. The chain combines TRBV7-2 with TRBJ2-4, with a possible D match to TRBD1 (6 bases). V dropped 1 base and J dropped 9 bases, with 10 bases sitting between them. Germline CDR1 reads SGHTA; CDR2 reads FQGNSA. The length of the CDR3 is 13 residues. The CDR3 protein is CASSLDREGIQYF. The CDR3 bases are TGTGCCAGCAGCTTAGACAGGGAAGGCATTCAGTACTTC. Using reference TRBV7-2 and TRBJ2-4 for the parts outside the CDR3, the full variable domain is GAGVSQSPSNKVTEKGKDVELRCDPISGHTALYWYRQSLGQGLEFLIYFQGNSAPDKSGLPSDRFSAERTGGSVSTLTIQRTQQEDSAVYLCASSLDREGIQYFGAGTRLSVL.

The genes are TRBV6-5 and TRBJ1-2, with D possibly TRBD1 on 5 matching bases. Germline V gene sequence: CDR1 MNHEY, CDR2 SVGAGI. Trimming stripped 2 bases from V and 4 bases from J, with 20 bases between. The CDR3 sequence is 17 residues long. The DNA for the CDR3 is TGTGCCAGCAGTTACAGGGGTGCCCACTTTATAAGCTATGGCTACACCTTC. The encoded protein is CASSYRGAHFISYGYTF.

Ten or more counts support this clonotype. V and J are TRBV9 and TRBJ2-6; the match to TRBD2 covers 9 bases. J gave up 1 base and V 0 bases, and 8 bases lay outside the gene matches. The CDR3 has 19 residues. CDR1 and CDR2 from the germline V gene are SGDLS and YYNGEE. For the CDR3, the DNA is TGTGCCAGCAGCGTAGAAGGGCGGGGGGGCTCTTCTGGGGCCAACGTCCTGACTTTC. It specifies CASSVEGRGGSSGANVLTF.

This rearrangement joins TRBV7-9 to TRBJ2-7, with D unclear. Germline-derived CDR1 and CDR2 are SEHNR and FQNEAQ (reference sequence). The V end was cut by 3 bases, the J end by 2 bases, with 8 bases between. The CDR3 covers 13 residues. The CDR3 DNA reads TGTGCCAGCAGCTTCGCGGACCCCTACGAGCAGTACTTC. Translating gives CASSFADPYEQYF. Based on the CDR3 plus reference TRBV7-9 and TRBJ2-7, the full variable domain is DTGVSQNPRHKITKRGQNVTFRCDPISEHNRLYWYRQTLGQGPEFLTYFQNEAQLEKSRLLSDRFSAERPKGSFSTLEIQRTEQGDSAMYLCASSFADPYEQYFGPGTRLTVT.

This clonotype was seen a handful of times. This chain joins TRBV7-2 and TRBJ1-2, with 9 bases identical to TRBD1. The CDR3 runs to 15 residues. V lost 3 bases, J lost 3 bases, and 5 bases stayed unmatched. Germline V lookup: CDR1 SGHTA, CDR2 FQGNSA. DNA for the CDR3: TGTGCCAGCAGCTTGCGGACAGGGGAAGACTATGGCTACACCTTC. It yields the protein CASSLRTGEDYGYTF.

V and J are TRBV5-1 and TRBJ1-2; no reliable D call. This CDR3 has 14 residues. Germline assignment: CDR1 SGHRS and CDR2 YFSETQ. V lost 4 bases to trimming and J lost 4 bases, with 14 bases between them. The CDR3 loop reads CASSPGDFSYGYTF. In DNA, the CDR3 is TGCGCCAGCAGCCCTGGAGATTTTTCCTATGGCTACACCTTC. The whole variable domain, remainder taken from reference TRBV5-1 and TRBJ1-2, is KAGVTQTPRYLIKTRGQQVTLSCSPISGHRSVSWYQQTPGQGLQFLFEYFSETQRNKGNFPGRFSGRQFSNSRSEMNVSTLELGDSALYLCASSPGDFSYGYTFGSGTRLTVV.

The gene calls are TRBV20-1 and TRBJ1-6; 7 bases are shared with TRBD1. Germline V CDR1 and CDR2: DFQATT, SNEGSKA (reference sequence). Unmatched junction bases numbered 7, after V lost 5 bases and J lost 9 bases. The CDR3 has 13 amino acids. The CDR3 here is CSAASGGASPLHF. For the CDR3, the DNA is TGCAGTGCTGCTTCAGGGGGTGCTTCACCCCTCCACTTT.

This clonotype was observed a few times. This chain joins TRBV4-3 and TRBJ2-3; 13 nucleotides align to TRBD2. Trimming cost V 3 bases and J 6 bases; bases outside gene matches: 6. CDR1 and CDR2 (germline): LGHNA, YSLEER. This CDR3 spans 16 amino acids. CDR3 nucleotide sequence: TGCGCCAGCAGCCAGCCGGGACTAGCGGGGACTGATACGCAGTATTTT. Amino acid sequence: CASSQPGLAGTDTQYF.

V is TRBV6-2 or TRBV6-3 and J is TRBJ2-3; no clear D. The germline V gene encodes CDR1 MNHEY and CDR2 SVGEGT. The CDR3 has 17 residues. V lost 1 base and J 2 bases, leaving 16 bases between the germline ends. The CDR3 is CASSYYMGPLSTDTQYF. CDR3 DNA: TGTGCCAGCAGTTACTATATGGGCCCGCTTTCCACAGATACGCAGTATTTT.